Below are 15 T cell receptor beta chains sequenced from a single sample in a study of cytomegalovirus exposure and HLA in healthy donors. PCR was performed using 60 Vbeta and 13 Jbeta primers. Repertoires were generated with immunoSEQ multiplex PCR, while TCRdb's copy carries only in-frame clones and drops some. Of tens of thousands of clones listed, around 79% are singletons. The sequenced sample consisted of PBMCs. The receptors derive from a male donor in good health and CMV-seropositive.

Worth noting for this clone: Mismatch with germline at one junction end may stem from a read error. The chain recombines TRBV7-6 with TRBJ1-1; 9 positions match TRBD1. The CDR3 extends over 19 amino acids. Germline-derived CDR1 and CDR2 are SGHVS and FNYEAQ. The CDR3 here is CASSLAPVTGGAYSTEAFF. Here the CDR3 DNA reads TGTGCCAGCAGCCTAGCTCCGGTTACAGGGGGCGCATATTCCACTGAAGCTTTCTTT.

This chain connects TRBV20-1 to TRBJ1-3; TRBD1 might be the D (5 bases). Looked up from germline, CDR1 is DFQATT and CDR2 is SNEGSKA (reference sequence). Trimming cost V 1 base and J 8 bases, with 6 bases left between them. The CDR3 runs to 11 residues. As DNA, the CDR3 is TGCAGTGCTAGAGCGGGGGACACCATATATTTT. Protein: CSARAGDTIYF.

This rearrangement joins TRBV5-8 to TRBJ2-5; TRBD2 matches 7 bases. The germline V gene has CDR1 SGHTS and CDR2 YDEGEE. This CDR3 comprises 13 residues. V lost 1 base and J lost 5; bases outside the gene matches: 2. The CDR3, as DNA: TGTGCCAGCAGCTTGTGGCGGGAGGAGACCCAGTACTTC. As protein: CASSLWREETQYF. Variable domain in full (rest from reference TRBV5-8 and TRBJ2-5): EAGVTQSPTHLIKTRGQQATLRCSPISGHTSVYWYQQALGLGLQFLLWYDEGEERNRGNFPPRFSGRQFPNYSSELNVNALELEDSALYLCASSLWREETQYFGPGTRLLVL.

J is TRBJ2-5 and V is TRBV7-2; tentatively, D is TRBD2 (7 bases). CDR3 length: 13 residues. The germline CDR1 and CDR2 sequences are SGHTA and FQGNSA. Trimming stripped 3 bases from V and 4 bases from J, with 9 bases between. The CDR3 is CASSLGGGETQYF. In DNA form, the CDR3 reads TGTGCCAGCAGCTTGGGAGGGGGAGAGACCCAGTACTTC. The whole variable domain, filled in from reference TRBV7-2 and TRBJ2-5, reads GAGVSQSPSNKVTEKGKDVELRCDPISGHTALYWYRQSLGQGLEFLIYFQGNSAPDKSGLPSDRFSAERTGGSVSTLTIQRTQQEDSAVYLCASSLGGGETQYFGPGTRLLVL.

The rearrangement joins TRBV27 to TRBJ1-6; tentative D call: TRBD1 (6 bases). Germline V gene lookup returns CDR1 MNHEY and CDR2 SMNVEV (reference sequence). Trimming left V 5 bases short and J 3 bases short, with 14 bases between. There are 16 residues in the CDR3. CDR3 nucleotide sequence: TGTGCCAGCAGTCCCGGGGGGCAGGGCTATAATTCACCCCTCCACTTT. It encodes CASSPGGQGYNSPLHF.

The V call is TRBV2, the J call TRBJ1-4; D might be TRBD1 (5 bases). This CDR3 spans 15 amino acids. Germline V gene lookup returns CDR1 SNHLY and CDR2 FYNNEI. Between the trimmed V and J ends, which lost 7 bases and 10 bases, there was a span of 22 bases. CDR3 region: CASTLPGRELGKLFF. For the CDR3, the DNA is TGTGCCAGCACCCTCCCAGGCAGGGAACTGGGAAAACTGTTTTTT.

This clone has only a few counts. The chain carries TRBV4-3 and TRBJ2-7; D may be TRBD2 (6 bases). CDR3 length equals 14 residues. Germline assignment: CDR1 LGHNA and CDR2 YSLEER. Trimming pared 4 bases from V and 5 bases from J, leaving 15 bases between. The CDR3 DNA sequence: TGCGCCAGCAGCCCCGCGGGGCAGATCAACGAGCAGTACTTC. Encoded protein: CASSPAGQINEQYF.

The chain links TRBV6-5 to TRBJ1-1; no firm D call. The CDR3 sequence is 15 residues long. Trimming removed 3 bases at V and 5 bases at J, with 16 bases between. Germline V gene sequence: CDR1 MNHEY, CDR2 SVGAGI. This chain's CDR3 is CASSYGRIRETEAFF. For the CDR3, the DNA is TGTGCCAGCAGTTATGGTAGGATCCGGGAGACTGAAGCTTTCTTT.

This clone was counted once. The chain carries TRBV5-6 and TRBJ2-7; 7 bases agree with TRBD1. The CDR3 length is 17 residues. J lost 5 bases, V lost 0 bases, and 14 bases had no gene match. The V gene's germline CDR1 is SGHDT and CDR2 YYEEEE. CDR3 sequence (DNA): TGTGCCAGCAGCTTGGTAATTTCTGAGGGGGCGCGGAACGAGCAGTACTTC. This codes for CASSLVISEGARNEQYF.

The genes are TRBV6-1 and TRBJ2-7; 13 nucleotides line up with TRBD2. Germline V lookup: CDR1 MNHNS, CDR2 SASEGT. The CDR3 spans 15 residues. V dropped 5 bases and J dropped 1; count of bases not matched to a gene: 2. CDR3 nucleotide sequence: TGTGCCAGCAGTTTGACTAGCGGGAGGTCCTACGAGCAGTACTTC. As protein: CASSLTSGRSYEQYF.

The chain has TRBV7-2 and TRBJ2-7, with 7 positions matching TRBD1. CDR3 size: 13 residues. Germline V lookup: CDR1 SGHTA, CDR2 FQGNSA. With 5 bases clipped from V and 8 bases from J, the junction kept 9 bases outside the gene matches. CDR3 residues: CASSPTGNGQQYF. CDR3 bases: TGTGCCAGCAGCCCGACAGGGAACGGTCAGCAGTACTTC.

As to this clone: The same CDR3 arises from other DNA sequences in this sample as well. The V and J genes are TRBV6-6 and TRBJ2-1; TRBD2 matches 11 bases. Per the germline V gene, CDR1 is MNHNY and CDR2 is SVGAGI (reference sequence). CDR3 length equals 16 residues. The trim removed 5 bases at V and 6 bases at J, leaving 9 bases unmatched. The CDR3 region has the DNA TGTGCCAGCAGTCTCCCACTAGCGGGAGTTCGCAATGAGCAGTTCTTC. It encodes CASSLPLAGVRNEQFF.

The chain joins TRBV5-1 to TRBJ2-1, with TRBD2 matching over 11 bases. J gave up 6 bases and V 3 bases, and 23 bases lay outside the gene matches. CDR1 and CDR2 from the germline V gene are SGHRS and YFSETQ. This CDR3 spans 21 amino acids. This chain's CDR3 is CASSSPVTGIPSGRFFNEQFF. DNA for the CDR3: TGCGCCAGCAGCTCGCCGGTTACAGGGATACCTAGCGGGAGGTTCTTCAATGAGCAGTTCTTC. Looking up the rest from reference TRBV5-1 and TRBJ2-1 gives the full variable domain: KAGVTQTPRYLIKTRGQQVTLSCSPISGHRSVSWYQQTPGQGLQFLFEYFSETQRNKGNFPGRFSGRQFSNSRSEMNVSTLELGDSALYLCASSSPVTGIPSGRFFNEQFFGPGTRLTVL.

V and J are TRBV28 and TRBJ2-7; 13 positions match TRBD2. J lost 4 bases, V lost 3 bases, and 6 bases had no gene match. The CDR3 is 16 amino acids. Looked up from germline, CDR1 is MDHEN and CDR2 is SYDVKM. The CDR3 reads CASSFALAGGPYEQYF. DNA of the CDR3: TGTGCCAGCAGTTTCGCACTAGCGGGGGGGCCGTACGAGCAGTACTTC. The complete variable domain, with remaining parts taken from reference TRBV28 and TRBJ2-7, reads DVKVTQSSRYLVKRTGEKVFLECVQDMDHENMFWYRQDPGLGLRLIYFSYDVKMKEKGDIPEGYSVSREKKERFSLILESASTNQTSMYLCASSFALAGGPYEQYFGPGTRLTVT.

A note on this clone: Other nucleotide sequences in the sample specify the same CDR3. V gene TRBV5-1 combines with J gene TRBJ2-7; a weak D match, TRBD2 (5 bases). CDR1 is SGHRS and CDR2 is YFSETQ in the germline V gene. This CDR3 comprises 12 residues. V lost 0 bases to trimming and J lost 4 bases, with 5 bases between them. CDR3 in DNA: TGCGCCAGCAGCTTGGGAGGGTACGAGCAGTACTTC. Amino acid sequence: CASSLGGYEQYF.